What follows is one T cell receptor (beta chain) and its context. Primers included in the PCR were 60 Vbeta and 13 Jbeta primers. TCRdb keeps only in-frame clones here, not all; method: immunoSEQ multiplex PCR. Among 120,000 or so clones listed, about 10% were seen once. This record belongs to a study of cytomegalovirus exposure and HLA in healthy donors. CDR1 is SNHLY, CDR2 FYNNEI, per germline. Trimming pared 7 bases from V and 2 bases from J, leaving 12 bases between. The CDR3 totals 15 residues. The TCR originated in a woman aged 18-29 years in good health and CMV-seropositive. The genes are TRBV2 and TRBJ2-6; D is possibly TRBD1 (6 bases). Sequenced material: PBMCs. CDR3 coding DNA: TGTGCCAGCATCAGACAGGCTACTGGGGCCAACGTCCTGACTTTC. Translated: CASIRQATGANVLTF.